The following is a TCR beta chain sequence with its context. Its antigen is still unknown. At the DNA level, this CDR3 is encoded by other sequences in the same sample as well. This entry is derived from a study of shared clonotypes between healthy human individuals. Whole-study results and caveats: Some clonotypes were shared by all four sorted-subset donors, while others were not shared. The non-shared ones had lower generation probabilities than the shared ones. Sampling used blood alone; tissue repertoires probably differ.

The V and J ends lost 5 bases and 4 bases respectively, with 6 bases between them. The CDR3 is made up of 11 amino acids. The germline CDR1 and CDR2 sequences are LNHDA and SQIVND (reference sequence). Healthy HIV-negative adults with no recent acute infections or vaccinations were recruited as donors. TCRdb's table, derived via immunoSEQ multiplex PCR, lists solely in-frame clones and lacks some. The sample carries about 1.1 million clones, around three quarters recorded once. Sequenced sample: memory CD4+ T cells from PBMCs. Subset indicated: CD45RA-negative fraction. This clonotype was obtained from a man younger than 35 in good health. Some clones in this sample may be carry-over from other donors' samples. The V and J genes are TRBV19 and TRBJ2-7; D gene ambiguous. CDR3 coding DNA: TGTGCCAGTAGTGACCGATACGAGCAGTACTTC. Its translation is CASSDRYEQYF.